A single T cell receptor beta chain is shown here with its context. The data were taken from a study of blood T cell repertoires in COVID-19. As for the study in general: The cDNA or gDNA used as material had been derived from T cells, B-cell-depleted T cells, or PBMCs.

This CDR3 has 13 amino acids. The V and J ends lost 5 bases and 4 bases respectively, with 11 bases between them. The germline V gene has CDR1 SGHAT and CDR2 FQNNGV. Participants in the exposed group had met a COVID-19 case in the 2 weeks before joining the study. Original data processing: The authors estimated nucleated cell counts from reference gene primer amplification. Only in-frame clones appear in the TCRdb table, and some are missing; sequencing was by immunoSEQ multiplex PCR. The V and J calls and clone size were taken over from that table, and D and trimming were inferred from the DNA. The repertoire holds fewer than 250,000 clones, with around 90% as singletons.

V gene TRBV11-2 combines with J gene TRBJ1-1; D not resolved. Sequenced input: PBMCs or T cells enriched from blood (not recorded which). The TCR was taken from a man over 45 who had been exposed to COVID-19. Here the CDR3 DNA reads TGTGCCAGCAGCAAGGAGTTGGGCACTGAAGCTTTCTTT. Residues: CASSKELGTEAFF.